The 13 T cell receptor beta chains listed next were all sequenced from one sample in a study of blood T cell repertoires in COVID-19. This table comes from immunoSEQ multiplex PCR, and its TCRdb copy is limited to in-frame clones, with some not included. Among hundreds of thousands of clones listed, around nine tenths were seen once. Sequencing was carried out using peripheral blood. The source of these receptors is a man aged 35 to 55 with acute or convalescent COVID-19.

The chain has TRBV28 and TRBJ2-7; perhaps TRBD2 as D (6 bases). Germline CDR1 and CDR2: MDHEN and SYDVKM. This CDR3 contains 15 residues. V shed 6 bases and J shed 1 base, with 16 bases lying between them. CDR3 region: CASSPPGTGSYEQYF. Written as DNA, the CDR3 is TGTGCCAGCAGCCCCCCCGGGACTGGGTCCTACGAGCAGTACTTC.

The V call is TRBV7-9, the J call TRBJ2-1, with 7 bases that match TRBD2. The CDR3 extends over 16 amino acids. V shed 5 bases, J shed 1 base, and the junction held 8 bases outside the gene matches. Germline values: CDR1 SEHNR, CDR2 FQNEAQ (reference sequence). This CDR3 reads CASSHRGGGSYNEQFF. The DNA of the CDR3 is TGTGCCAGCAGCCACCGCGGGGGAGGGTCCTACAATGAGCAGTTCTTC.

The chain carries TRBV7-9 and TRBJ1-2; 7 bases agree with TRBD1. The V and J ends lost 3 bases and 2 bases, in that order; junction bases with no gene match: 9. The CDR3 spans 16 residues. CDR1 and CDR2 from the germline V gene are SEHNR and FQNEAQ (reference sequence). The CDR3 DNA reads TGTGCCAGCAGCTTTGCCGACAGGGAATGGAACTATGGCTACACCTTC. Its protein product is CASSFADREWNYGYTF.

Only one count was recorded for this clone. The rearrangement links TRBV28 to TRBJ2-7; 10 bases agree with TRBD1. Germline loops: CDR1 MDHEN, CDR2 SYDVKM. This CDR3 spans 15 amino acids. V shed 4 bases and J 3 bases; nucleotides not matched to a gene: 6. Here the CDR3 DNA reads TGTGCCAGCAGTTCTTCCGGGACAGGGGTCTACGAGCAGTACTTC. Its protein product is CASSSSGTGVYEQYF.

The chain couples TRBV5-6 to TRBJ1-1; 11 bases fit TRBD1. J was trimmed by 4 bases and V by 4 bases; bases with no gene match: 9. This CDR3 contains 16 residues. Germline V gives CDR1 SGHDT, CDR2 YYEEEE. CDR3 DNA: TGTGCCAGCAGCGAGGACAGGGGGCCCTTCCTCACTGAAGCTTTCTTT. Its protein is CASSEDRGPFLTEAFF.

The J gene is TRBJ2-1, the V gene TRBV11-2, with 7 bases that match TRBD2. This CDR3 is built from 15 residues. V shed 5 bases, J shed 7 bases, and the junction held 11 bases outside the gene matches. The V gene's germline CDR1 is SGHAT and CDR2 FQNNGV. Here the CDR3 reads CASSPPGLGRNEQFF. Here the CDR3 DNA reads TGTGCCAGCAGCCCCCCCGGACTAGGCCGAAATGAGCAGTTCTTC.

The V and J genes are TRBV7-9 and TRBJ2-7; no definite D call. The CDR3 sequence is 12 residues long. V lost 2 bases, J lost 6 bases, and 8 bases lay in between. CDR1 SEHNR and CDR2 FQNEAQ come from the germline V gene (reference sequence). The CDR3 nucleotides are TGTGCCAGCAGCTTATCCAGTCGCGAGCAGTACTTC. Protein: CASSLSSREQYF.

This chain connects TRBV7-9 to TRBJ2-5; weak D call: TRBD2 (6 bases). The germline CDR1 and CDR2 sequences are SEHNR and FQNEAQ (reference sequence). Trimming shortened V by 0 bases and J by 0 bases, and 11 bases separated the two germline ends. The CDR3 contains 16 residues. CDR3 protein: CASSLARSGYQETQYF. The DNA for the CDR3 is TGTGCCAGCAGCTTAGCGCGAAGCGGGTACCAAGAGACCCAGTACTTC.

The chain links TRBV18 to TRBJ2-4; 8 nucleotides match TRBD2. J lost 8 bases, V lost 2 bases, and 8 bases had no gene match. The CDR3 is 15 residues long. Germline-derived CDR1 and CDR2 are KGHSH and LQKENI. CDR3 region: CASSPAGLGEDIQYF. CDR3 coding DNA: TGTGCCAGCTCACCAGCGGGACTAGGGGAGGACATTCAGTACTTC.

J is TRBJ1-4 and V is TRBV6-2 or TRBV6-3, with a weak D call TRBD1 (5 bases). Germline V gives CDR1 MNHEY, CDR2 SVGEGT. This CDR3 spans 16 amino acids. With 6 bases removed from V and 2 bases from J, the gap between germline ends came to 16 bases. Written as DNA, the CDR3 is TGTGCCAGCAGCCCTAGGGGAGGGGACACTAATGAAAAACTGTTTTTT. Translated, it gives CASSPRGGDTNEKLFF.

V and J are TRBV2 and TRBJ1-4, with a weak D call TRBD1 (5 bases). Germline CDR1 reads SNHLY; CDR2 reads FYNNEI. V lost 5 bases and J 8 bases, leaving 15 bases between the germline ends. The CDR3 is made up of 14 amino acids. The CDR3 is CASSRGPRGEKLFF. Here the CDR3 DNA reads TGTGCCAGCAGTCGGGGACCCCGGGGGGAAAAACTGTTTTTT. The whole variable domain, remainder taken from reference TRBV2 and TRBJ1-4, is EPEVTQTPSHQVTQMGQEVILRCVPISNHLYFYWYRQILGQKVEFLVSFYNNEISEKSEIFDDQFSVERPDGSNFTLKIRSTKLEDSAMYFCASSRGPRGEKLFFGSGTQLSVL.

The chain joins TRBV20-1 to TRBJ2-3, with a possible D match to TRBD1 (5 bases). Germline values: CDR1 DFQATT, CDR2 SNEGSKA (reference sequence). V lost 3 bases to trimming and J lost 6 bases, with 16 bases between them. The CDR3 spans 14 residues. The CDR3 nucleotides are TGCAGTGCTAGTAATGCGCAGGGTATTGATACGCAGTATTTT. Its protein product is CSASNAQGIDTQYF.

The V call is TRBV27, the J call TRBJ1-2, with a possible D match to TRBD1 (6 bases). V gave up 7 bases and J gave up 7 bases, with 16 bases separating them. Germline V gene sequence: CDR1 MNHEY, CDR2 SMNVEV (reference sequence). CDR3 size: 13 residues. The CDR3 DNA reads TGTGCCAGCAATCAGCGGGGGCTGGGTGGCTACACCTTC. As protein: CASNQRGLGGYTF.